A selection of T cell receptor beta chains follows, all from one sample in a study of Graves' ophthalmopathy and Graves' hyperthyroidism. TCRdb re-called the multiplex PCR reads through MiXCR, storing one row per CDR3 protein. The sample yields over 45,000 distinct CDR3 sequences, under 55% seen once. Sequencing was performed on peripheral blood. These receptors originate from an adult man with Graves' ophthalmopathy. Each CDR3 is given with its conserved first and last residue. D genes are given only for firm matches. Size is omitted from some rows. Given values are once, few, many or a class for expanded clones.

V	size	J	D	DNA	CDR3
TRBV7-2	NA	TRBJ2-1	TRBD2	TGTGCCAGCAGCTTAGCCAGCGGGAGGGTGGATGAGCAGTTCTTC	CASSLASGRVDEQFF
TRBV5-5	NA	TRBJ2-1	NA	TGTGCCAGCAGCTTGGAAGGGACAACTAATGAGCAGTTCTTC	CASSLEGTTNEQFF
TRBV11-3	many	TRBJ2-7	NA	TGTGCCAGCAGCTTAGCCCCTAGCTCCTACGAGCAGTACTTC	CASSLAPSSYEQYF
TRBV20-1	NA	TRBJ1-1	NA	TGCAGTGCTAGAGGTTCGAGACTAGCGGGCCAAGCTTTCTTT	CSARGSRLAGQAFF
TRBV7-2	many	TRBJ2-1	NA	TGTGCCAGCAGCTGGACGACCTCGTCTCTTGATAATGAGCAGTTCTTC	CASSWTTSSLDNEQFF
TRBV27	many	TRBJ2-7	TRBD1	TGTGCCAGCAGTCCCCGGGACAGATATTGGGAGCAGTACTTC	CASSPRDRYWEQYF
TRBV9	NA	TRBJ2-3	TRBD2	TGTGCCAGCAGCGTAGCTAGCGGGAGCCGGGCAGATACGCAGTATTTT	CASSVASGSRADTQYF
TRBV7-9	once	TRBJ2-1	NA	TGTGCCAGCAGGGGACTGGGTGAGCAGTTCTTC	CASRGLGEQFF
TRBV7-7	few	TRBJ2-2	NA	TGTGCTAGCAGTAAGACGGCCGGGGAGCTGTTTTTT	CASSKTAGELFF
TRBV5-1	many	TRBJ2-7	NA	TGCGCCAGCAGCCCCAGGGTGGACTCCTACGAGCAGTACTTC	CASSPRVDSYEQYF
TRBV29-1	once	TRBJ2-5	NA	TGCAGCGCCCGTTTGTCAGGGGCGGAGACCCAGTACTTC	CSARLSGAETQYF
TRBV9	NA	TRBJ2-1	NA	TGTGCCAGCAGCGCTAGTAGCACGTACAATGAGCAGTTCTTC	CASSASSTYNEQFF
TRBV6-5	NA	TRBJ1-1	NA	TGTGCCAGCAGGCGGGCGGGCGGCGTGGTCGACACTGAAGCTTTCTTT	CASRRAGGVVDTEAFF
TRBV5-4	NA	TRBJ2-7	TRBD2	TGTGCCAGCAGCAATCCCGGGGCGGGGGGAGACGAGCAGTACTTC	CASSNPGAGGDEQYF
TRBV5-4	once	TRBJ1-4	NA	TGTGCCAGCAGCTTGCACACCGCTGCAACTAATGAAAAACTGTTTTTT	CASSLHTAATNEKLFF
TRBV24-1	once	TRBJ1-1	NA	TGTGCCACCAGCCCGGGACTAGCGGGGGCGCGAACTGAAGCTTTCTTT	CATSPGLAGARTEAFF
TRBV24-1	few	TRBJ2-2	NA	TGTGCCACCAGTGATTTGACCGGGGAGCTGTTTTTT	CATSDLTGELFF
TRBV2	many	TRBJ2-3	TRBD2	TGTGCCAGCAGACTAGCGGGGGGCACAGATACGCAGTATTTT	CASRLAGGTDTQYF
TRBV19	NA	TRBJ2-7	TRBD2	TGTGCCAGTAGTGGAGGGGTGGGAGGGGCCACCTACGAGCAGTACTTC	CASSGGVGGATYEQYF
TRBV29-1	medium-sized	TRBJ1-4	NA	TGCAGCGTTGAAGTGGGGGCTGATGAAAAACTGTTTTTT	CSVEVGADEKLFF
TRBV28	many	TRBJ2-7	TRBD2	TGTGCCAGCAGTAGCGATAGCGGGAGGCTCTACGAGCAGTACTTC	CASSSDSGRLYEQYF
TRBV19	NA	TRBJ1-5	NA	TGTGCCAGTAGTATAGCACCAGGGTTGCGCCAGCCCCAGCATTTT	CASSIAPGLRQPQHF
TRBV19	NA	TRBJ2-2	NA	TGTGCCAGTAGTAAGGGTTGGAGGACAGCCAACACCGGGGAGCTGTTTTTT	CASSKGWRTANTGELFF
TRBV4-1	many	TRBJ1-1	NA	TGCGCCAGCAGCCAAGATCGCGGGCGGGCAGAAGCTTTCTTT	CASSQDRGRAEAFF
TRBV5-1	NA	TRBJ1-2	NA	TGCGCCAGCAGCCGACTAGGCGGAAACTATGGCTACACCTTC	CASSRLGGNYGYTF
TRBV28	NA	TRBJ2-7	TRBD2	TGTGCCAGCAGTTTTCGGACTAGCGGGGGCCCCTACGAGCAGTACTTC	CASSFRTSGGPYEQYF
TRBV2	NA	TRBJ1-2	NA	TGTGCCAGCAGAGAAGCGCATGGTGGCTACATCTTC	CASREAHGGYIF
TRBV12-1	many	TRBJ2-3	NA	TGTGCCAGCAGCCAAGGGACTAGCGGGACCCCGACAGATACGCAGTATTTT	CASSQGTSGTPTDTQYF
TRBV3-1	many	TRBJ2-7	TRBD2	TGTGCCAGCAGCCAAGGGCCAGCGGGAACTTACGAGCAGTACTTC	CASSQGPAGTYEQYF
TRBV7-2	few	TRBJ2-5	TRBD2	TGTGCCAGCACCTTATCCCTAGCGGGAAGCGCAGAGACCCAGTACTTC	CASTLSLAGSAETQYF
TRBV12-3/TRBV12-4	many	TRBJ2-1	NA	TGTGCCAGCAAGGAACTAGCACGGGATGAGCAGTTCTTC	CASKELARDEQFF
TRBV19	NA	TRBJ2-6	NA	TGTGCCAGTAGTCGCAGGGTGGCGGGGGCCAACGTCCTGACTTTC	CASSRRVAGANVLTF
TRBV11-1	NA	TRBJ2-5	NA	TGTGCCAGCAGCTTAGGGTCGGCGAGCTTACCCCAAGAGACCCAGTACTTC	CASSLGSASLPQETQYF
TRBV9	NA	TRBJ2-7	NA	TGTGCCAGCAGCCCTCAGGGGGGATCCTACGAGCAGTACTTC	CASSPQGGSYEQYF
TRBV19	NA	TRBJ2-1	NA	TGTGCCACTAGACAGGCCCCCTCCTACAATGAGCAGTTCTTC	CATRQAPSYNEQFF
TRBV6-1	NA	TRBJ1-1	NA	TGTGCCAGCAGTGAAGCTTTCTTT	CASSEAFF
TRBV10-3	many	TRBJ2-5	NA	TGTGCCATCGGATATTCTCGGGGGAACCAAGAGACCCAGTACTTC	CAIGYSRGNQETQYF
TRBV15	NA	TRBJ2-1	NA	TGTGCCACCAGGCTTAGCCGGGGGAGGTACAATGAGCAGTTCTTC	CATRLSRGRYNEQFF
TRBV12-3/TRBV12-4	NA	TRBJ2-7	NA	TGTGCCAGCAGCTTGGGTTTTACAATGAGGGAGCAGTACTTC	CASSLGFTMREQYF
TRBV25-1	NA	TRBJ2-7	NA	TGTGCCAGCAGTGAAGACCGCCGGGATCTAGTCGACGAGCAGTACTTC	CASSEDRRDLVDEQYF
TRBV7-6	NA	TRBJ2-1	TRBD2	TGTGCCAGCTCTGCGGGAGATTCGGTGGGTGAGCAGTTCTTC	CASSAGDSVGEQFF
TRBV6-5	NA	TRBJ2-1	NA	TGTGCCAGCAGTCCCGGGGGTGAGCAGTTCTTC	CASSPGGEQFF
TRBV6-5	many	TRBJ2-3	NA	TGTGCCAGCAGTTACCTTCGGGATTTTAGCTTCACAGATACGCAGTATTTT	CASSYLRDFSFTDTQYF
TRBV5-1	NA	TRBJ1-4	NA	TGCGCCAGCAGCTTGTCCAGGGCTGGTAATGAAAAACTGTTTTTT	CASSLSRAGNEKLFF
TRBV19	many	TRBJ1-2	TRBD1	TGTGCCACCCAACGAGGCACAGGGGGCTTGGATAACTATGGCTACACCTTC	CATQRGTGGLDNYGYTF